Listed below are T cell receptor beta chains from one sample, sequenced in a study of beta chain features in type 1 diabetes. Here immunoSEQ multiplex PCR was the method, and the copy in TCRdb shows in-frame clones only, minus some. The repertoire holds about 710,000 clones, with about 14% as singletons. Sequenced: naive CD4+ T cells from blood. The receptors derive from a man younger than 30 with type 1 diabetes. CDR3s include the opening cysteine and the closing phenylalanine or tryptophan. Fields, in order: clone size, J gene, V gene, CDR3 protein. Clone size appears in some rows only: once, few, many, or a class for an expanded clone.

clone size: few; J gene: TRBJ1-5; V gene: TRBV9; CDR3 protein: CASSVREGQPQHF
clone size: NA; J gene: TRBJ2-3; V gene: TRBV7-2; CDR3 protein: CASSRGLAEKGTQYF
clone size: few; J gene: TRBJ2-3; V gene: TRBV7-2; CDR3 protein: CASSLARGDTQYF
clone size: few; J gene: TRBJ2-7; V gene: TRBV10-3; CDR3 protein: CATNAQGLIYEQYF
clone size: NA; J gene: TRBJ1-5; V gene: TRBV18; CDR3 protein: CASSLTGEQPQHF
clone size: NA; J gene: TRBJ1-2; V gene: TRBV29-1; CDR3 protein: CSVEATGSYTF
clone size: NA; J gene: TRBJ2-4; V gene: TRBV7-9; CDR3 protein: CASSLPGLADFKNIQYF
clone size: few; J gene: TRBJ1-4; V gene: TRBV4-2; CDR3 protein: CASSQDLGRTVEKLFF
clone size: few; J gene: TRBJ2-7; V gene: TRBV29-1; CDR3 protein: CSVSGLAGDEQYF
clone size: NA; J gene: TRBJ1-5; V gene: TRBV30; CDR3 protein: CAWSQGTGNQPQHF
clone size: few; J gene: TRBJ1-2; V gene: TRBV30; CDR3 protein: CAWSEGPGGYTF
clone size: NA; J gene: TRBJ2-7; V gene: TRBV18; CDR3 protein: CASSPQSYEQYF
clone size: few; J gene: TRBJ2-1; V gene: TRBV28; CDR3 protein: CASSLKSGEQFF
clone size: NA; J gene: TRBJ1-5; V gene: TRBV4-1; CDR3 protein: CASSQEEGGWDQPQHF
clone size: NA; J gene: TRBJ1-6; V gene: TRBV2; CDR3 protein: CASSGQGPPLHF
clone size: many; J gene: TRBJ2-1; V gene: TRBV5-6; CDR3 protein: CASSLPGRINEQFF
clone size: NA; J gene: TRBJ2-7; V gene: TRBV30; CDR3 protein: CAWSPRQGLVSYEQYF
clone size: NA; J gene: TRBJ2-5; V gene: TRBV18; CDR3 protein: CASSEGQQETQYF
clone size: few; J gene: TRBJ2-7; V gene: TRBV4-3; CDR3 protein: CASSQGLWRIQYF